This T cell receptor beta chain was identified in a study of beta chain features in type 1 diabetes. Study in general: Age and gender were similar between patients and healthy donors, as were cell yields.

Whole-study findings and limits: All four CD4+ subsets of Type 1 diabetes patients contained TCRB CDR3s that were moderately but significantly shorter.

All of the isolated RNA was reverse transcribed, so expressed TCRB transcripts were sequenced. Measured with immunoSEQ multiplex PCR; TCRdb has only the in-frame clones, and not every one. This table has a few hundred thousand clones, 25% to 35% appearing once. Notes on this clone: Its antigen is still unknown.

This clonotype originated in a young man in good health. The sequenced sample consisted of central memory CD4+ T cells from blood.

The chain's CDR3 is CASSQDRAINEQFF. The CDR3 DNA follows: TGCGCCAGCAGCCAAGATCGGGCCATCAATGAGCAGTTCTTC. The chain is built from TRBV4-3 and TRBJ2-1; D uncertain. The germline CDR1 and CDR2 sequences are LGHNA and YSLEER. The CDR3 runs to 14 residues. The V end lost 0 bases, the J end lost 6 bases, and 9 bases lay between the germline ends.